A selection of T cell receptor beta chains follows, all from one sample in a study of response to subunit inactivated influenza vaccine. From the RT-PCR reads, TCRdb called clonotypes with MiXCR, one entry per CDR3 protein. The data show 500,000 to 600,000 distinct CDR3 sequences, with approximately 10% seen just once and about 10% held by the top ten. These data are also associated with another study on T cells expressing NK-cell markers.

The specimen was PBMCs from blood, collected on the day of vaccination. The source is a man aged 50-59 years who received an inactivated influenza vaccine. Both conserved end residues are part of each CDR3. D genes are given only for firm matches. Only some rows state a clone size, as once, few, many or a class for expanded clones.

j_call,v_call,clone_size,d_call,cdr3_nt,cdr3_aa
TRBJ2-1,TRBV2,few,TRBD2,TGTGCCAGCAGTGAATCGGGGGGACTAGCGTTCAATGAGCAGTTATTC,CASSESGGLAFNEQLF
TRBJ2-3,TRBV29-1,.,.,TGCAGCGTTGAAGTCGGAGGGTGGGCAGATACGCAGTATTTT,CSVEVGGWADTQYF
TRBJ2-3,TRBV5-1,few,TRBD1,TGCGCCAGCAGCTTTGGACAGGGATACACAGATACGCAGTATTTT,CASSFGQGYTDTQYF
TRBJ2-7,TRBV7-8,.,TRBD1,TGTGCCAGCAGCATTAATGACAGGGCATACGAGCAGTACTTC,CASSINDRAYEQYF
TRBJ1-2,TRBV18,few,TRBD1,TGTGCCAGCTCACCCGGGACAGGGGGCGGCTATGGCTACACCTTC,CASSPGTGGGYGYTF
TRBJ2-3,TRBV7-9,few,TRBD2,TGTGCCAGCACCCGAGCGGGGAACACAGATACGCAGTATTTT,CASTRAGNTDTQYF
TRBJ2-1,TRBV7-7,.,.,TGTGCCACCTCCAAGGGCATATCCTCCTACAATGAGCAGTTCTTC,CATSKGISSYNEQFF
TRBJ1-2,TRBV5-1,few,.,TGCGCCAGCAGCTTTGATAGGGGTAACTATGGCTACACCTTC,CASSFDRGNYGYTF
TRBJ1-2,TRBV7-2,.,.,TGTGCCAGCAGCTCTAGGGGGTCAGCCGTATGGTATGGCTACACCTTC,CASSSRGSAVWYGYTF
TRBJ2-7,TRBV27,few,.,TGTGCCAGCAGTACAGGAGCGGTGCAGTACTTC,CASSTGAVQYF
TRBJ2-6,TRBV12-3/TRBV12-4,.,.,TGTGCCAGCAGTCCGCCGGGACGGAGCTCTGGGGCCAACGTCCTGACTTTC,CASSPPGRSSGANVLTF
TRBJ2-4,TRBV20-1,few,.,TGCAGTGCTAGAGTAGCGGATGCCAAAAACATTCAGTACTTC,CSARVADAKNIQYF
TRBJ1-2,TRBV5-1,.,.,TGCGCCAGCAGCTCAGATTCCGGGAGCTTCGATGGCTACACCTTC,CASSSDSGSFDGYTF
TRBJ2-7,TRBV20-1,few,TRBD2,TGCAGTGCTGCCGGACTAGCGGGGGGGCGGTACGAGCAGTACTTC,CSAAGLAGGRYEQYF
TRBJ1-2,TRBV14,few,.,TGTGCCAGCAGCTACGGACGTGCCTACACCTTC,CASSYGRAYTF
TRBJ2-1,TRBV20-1,.,.,TGCAGTGCTAGGTCCCGCTCCTACAATGAGCAGTTCTTC,CSARSRSYNEQFF
TRBJ2-2,TRBV23-1,.,.,TGCGCCAGCGGGCCTGCGGAGACTGGGGAGCTGTTTTTT,CASGPAETGELFF
TRBJ2-1,TRBV20-1,many,.,TGCAGTGCTAGAGATTGGGCTAGTAAGACCAATGAGCAGTTCTTC,CSARDWASKTNEQFF
TRBJ1-2,TRBV5-4,.,.,TGTGCCAGCAGCTTGGTAGCAGGGATTAACTATGGCTACACCTTC,CASSLVAGINYGYTF
TRBJ2-1,TRBV4-1,few,TRBD2,TGCGCCAGCAGCCAAGACTCCCTAGCGGGGGGGTTTTCGGTGCAGTTCTTC,CASSQDSLAGGFSVQFF
TRBJ2-7,TRBV12-3/TRBV12-4,once,.,TGTGCCAGCAGTTTAGCGCAGCCCTCTTCTTCCTACGAGCAGTACTTC,CASSLAQPSSSYEQYF
TRBJ1-1,TRBV3-1,many,TRBD1,TGTGCCAGCAGCCCGGACAGGGGAGTCGGAAATACTGAAGCTTTCTTT,CASSPDRGVGNTEAFF
TRBJ2-5,TRBV6-1,few,.,TGTGCCAGCAGTGAAGACCGAACAGGTGTAGAGGAGACCCAGTACTTC,CASSEDRTGVEETQYF
TRBJ1-1,TRBV5-5,.,.,TGTGCCAGCAGCCCGACAGTGGTGGAGGAGAACACTGAAGCTTTCTTT,CASSPTVVEENTEAFF
TRBJ2-5,TRBV5-1,.,.,TGCGCCAGCATCACCCAAGAGACCCAGTACTTC,CASITQETQYF
TRBJ1-4,TRBV4-1,many,.,TGCGCCAGCAGCAGACAATCAACTAATGAAAAACTGTTTTTT,CASSRQSTNEKLFF